The 19 T cell receptor beta chains presented below share a single source sample, sequenced in a study of OX40 agonist ivuxolimab in advanced cancers. Library generation was performed with the immunoSEQ multiplex PCR assay. The source is immuneACCESS, and TCRdb retained only in-frame sequences with V and J called. Part of the clones is not carried over; for the studies checked, unresolved V genes explain less than half of this, and the remainder is unexplained. The sample contains about 64,000 clones, approximately 85% of them found a single time. 9.8% of the sample goes to the ten largest clones. Specimen: CD4+ or CD8+ T cells sorted from blood, collected in a trial of the OX40 agonist ivuxolimab. All receptors derive from an adult with an advanced solid tumor such as melanoma, head and neck, liver or kidney cancer.

The genes are TRBV7-9 and TRBJ2-7; tentative D call: TRBD1 (7 bases). Germline-derived CDR1 and CDR2 are SEHNR and FQNEAQ (reference sequence). V was cut by 5 bases and J by 4 bases, with 15 bases left in between. The CDR3 contains 14 residues. The CDR3 DNA is TGTGCCAGCAGCCCCGGAGGGGGCCAGTACGAGCAGTACTTC. This sequence encodes CASSPGGGQYEQYF.

The chain combines TRBV18 with TRBJ1-1, with D possibly TRBD1 on 6 matching bases. Trimming shortened V by 2 bases and J by 9 bases, and 19 bases separated the two germline ends. This CDR3 comprises 15 residues. Germline CDR1 and CDR2: KGHSH and LQKENI. The chain's CDR3 is CASSPGGTGRTKAFF. CDR3 DNA: TGTGCCAGCTCACCAGGGGGAACAGGGCGGACTAAAGCTTTCTTT.

The chain links TRBV7-2 to TRBJ2-7; D uncertain. Trimming took 8 bases from V and 5 from J, leaving 19 bases between them. This CDR3 spans 14 amino acids. Germline V CDR1 and CDR2: SGHTA, FQGNSA. As DNA, the CDR3 is TGTGCCAGCGCCTTAGGTAATCTTGGGAACGAGCAGTACTTC. Protein sequence: CASALGNLGNEQYF.

This clone turned up a few times. This rearrangement joins TRBV5-4 to TRBJ2-1, with 7 positions matching TRBD2. The CDR3 length is 14 residues. Germline V lookup: CDR1 SGHNT, CDR2 YYREEE (reference sequence). V gave up 4 bases and J gave up 8 bases; unmatched junction bases: 9. This CDR3 reads CASSPLIAGHEQFF. CDR3 nucleotide sequence: TGTGCCAGCAGCCCTCTAATAGCGGGCCATGAGCAGTTCTTC.

The gene calls are TRBV5-6 and TRBJ1-2; possible D gene TRBD1, 6 bases. The ends were cut back, 3 bases at V and 3 bases at J, with 18 bases in the middle. CDR3 size: 16 residues. Germline V gene sequence: CDR1 SGHDT, CDR2 YYEEEE. The CDR3 is CASSSPQGTRDYGYTF. CDR3 nucleotides: TGTGCCAGCAGCTCCCCCCAGGGGACGCGGGACTATGGCTACACCTTC.

This chain uses TRBV7-9 with TRBJ2-5, with 7 bases fitting TRBD1. The CDR3 is 14 residues long. Germline V gives CDR1 SEHNR, CDR2 FQNEAQ (reference sequence). J lost 5 bases, V lost 2 bases, and 5 bases had no gene match. The CDR3 spells CASSLNQGDETQYF. CDR3 in DNA: TGTGCCAGCAGCTTAAACCAGGGGGATGAGACCCAGTACTTC.

The chain uses TRBV2 and TRBJ2-2, with a weak D call TRBD2 (5 bases). The germline V and J ends were trimmed by 3 bases and 3 bases, with 11 bases remaining between them. The CDR3 is made up of 15 amino acids. CDR1 is SNHLY and CDR2 is FYNNEI in the germline V gene. For the CDR3, the DNA is TGTGCCAGCAGTGAGCCTAGCCGGTACACCGGGGAGCTGTTTTTT. Translated: CASSEPSRYTGELFF.

The CDR3 here is CASRGQGTSNSPLHF. The CDR3 nucleotides read TGTGCCAGCAGGGGACAGGGAACGTCCAATTCACCCCTCCACTTT. V usage is TRBV6-4 and J usage is TRBJ1-6, with 9 bases fitting TRBD1. The V segment lost 6 bases and the J segment 7 bases; nucleotides outside the gene matches: 7. Looked up from germline, CDR1 is MRHNA and CDR2 is SNTAGT. This CDR3 contains 15 residues.

This chain links TRBV2 with TRBJ1-5; D is uncertain. This CDR3 comprises 15 residues. Deletions cut 5 bases from V and 0 bases from J, with 11 bases between. Germline CDR1 reads SNHLY; CDR2 reads FYNNEI. CDR3 DNA sequence: TGTGCCAGCAGTAAAGGACGGAATAGCAATCAGCCCCAGCATTTT. Protein: CASSKGRNSNQPQHF.

CDR3 bases: TGTGCAGTTACTAACAGGGTGCCAGAGTACGAGCAGTACTTC. This translates into CAVTNRVPEYEQYF. This chain uses TRBV28 with TRBJ2-7, with D possibly being TRBD1 (6 bases). Germline CDR1 and CDR2: MDHEN and SYDVKM. The CDR3 length is 14 residues.

In its sample, this clone was seen a few times. V and J are TRBV5-1 and TRBJ1-1; the match to TRBD1 covers 7 bases. The V gene end was trimmed by 4 bases and the J gene end by 4 bases; junction bases not matched to a gene: 4. CDR1 is SGHRS, CDR2 YFSETQ, per germline. This CDR3 has 13 amino acids. The CDR3 sequence is CASSPPGGTEAFF. The CDR3 DNA sequence: TGCGCCAGCAGCCCACCAGGGGGCACTGAAGCTTTCTTT.

The J gene is TRBJ2-3, the V gene TRBV5-1, with D perhaps TRBD1 (5 bases). Germline CDR1 SGHRS, CDR2 YFSETQ. V lost 6 bases and J 6 bases, leaving 23 bases between the germline ends. The CDR3 extends over 16 amino acids. The DNA of the CDR3 is TGCGCCAGCACCCCCTATGGATCGATACAGGAGGATACGCAGTATTTT. Its translation is CASTPYGSIQEDTQYF.

J is TRBJ1-1 and V is TRBV27, with D unresolved. Germline values: CDR1 MNHEY, CDR2 SMNVEV (reference sequence). This CDR3 spans 16 amino acids. Trimming removed 3 bases at V and 1 base at J, with 15 bases between. CDR3 DNA sequence: TGTGCCAGCAGTTTCGGGTTTCGAAGGGAGAACACTGAAGCTTTCTTT. Translating gives CASSFGFRRENTEAFF.

V usage is TRBV11-2 and J usage is TRBJ2-1, with D perhaps matching TRBD1 or TRBD2 (5 bases each). The V and J ends lost 5 bases and 9 bases respectively, with 20 bases between them. The CDR3 totals 15 residues. Germline values: CDR1 SGHAT, CDR2 FQNNGV. The CDR3 region is CASSAGAGLGSEQFF. Here the CDR3 DNA reads TGTGCCAGCAGCGCCGGGGCAGGGCTTGGAAGTGAGCAGTTCTTC.

The V and J genes are TRBV5-6 and TRBJ2-4; tentative D call: TRBD1 (5 bases). Between the trimmed V and J ends, which lost 1 base and 0 bases, there was a span of 14 bases. Germline V gives CDR1 SGHDT, CDR2 YYEEEE. The CDR3 runs to 17 residues. The DNA for the CDR3 is TGTGCCAGCAGCTTGCTGGGGCTAGGCCTAGCCAAAAACATTCAGTACTTC. Translated: CASSLLGLGLAKNIQYF.

This sequence joins TRBV5-1 and TRBJ1-1, with D maybe TRBD1 (5 bases). Germline CDR1 SGHRS, CDR2 YFSETQ. V was pared by 4 bases and J by 3 bases, with 13 bases between. The CDR3 is made up of 14 amino acids. CDR3 residues: CASSRQQGDTEAFF. For the CDR3, the DNA is TGCGCCAGCAGCCGGCAACAAGGGGACACTGAAGCTTTCTTT.

This clone was recorded only once. Because the CDR3 is missing its conserved closing phenylalanine or tryptophan, this is likely a read error. The DNA is left out, because the CDR3 cannot be placed on it with certainty; the CDR3 is given as TCRdb lists it. The rearrangement links TRBV2 to TRBJ2-7. The CDR3 adds up to 11 amino acids, both ends counted. Germline CDR1 is SNHLY and CDR2 is FYNNEI. CDR3: CASRTGLNPAL.

The chain employs TRBV10-2 and TRBJ2-3; TRBD2 aligns across 9 bases. The CDR3 loop spans 15 amino acids. J lost 7 bases, V lost 4 bases, and 9 bases had no gene match. Germline assignment: CDR1 WSHSY and CDR2 SAAADI. CDR3 in DNA: TGCGCCAGCAGTGCGGATAGCGGGGGCGTAAATACGCAGTATTTT. Protein: CASSADSGGVNTQYF.

Turning to this clone: One junction end does not reproduce the germline sequence, and a read error may be involved. The chain has TRBV27 and TRBJ2-5; D is undetermined. From germline, CDR1 is MNHEY and CDR2 SMNVEV (reference sequence). CDR3 size: 12 residues. Written as DNA, the CDR3 is TGTGCCAGCAGTCCCCGTCCGTTCCCCGAGAACTTC. Protein product: CASSPRPFPENF.